A selection of T cell receptor beta chains follows, all from one sample in a study of blood T cell repertoires in COVID-19. TCRdb's copy holds only in-frame clones and misses some; the assay was immunoSEQ multiplex PCR. In the table there are more than 95,000 clones, 65% to 90% of which are singletons. The sequencing input was peripheral blood. Receptor source: a man older than 75 with active or convalescent COVID-19. CDR3s include the opening cysteine and the closing phenylalanine or tryptophan. The order of the fields is D gene, clone size, J gene, V gene, CDR3 protein, CDR3 DNA. The D gene is left open where the match is weak. Clone sizes are given selectively: once, few, many, or a class where the clone is expanded.

d_gene: .
abundance: .
j_gene: TRBJ2-2
v_gene: TRBV5-1
CDR3aa: CASSQLIGVGGELFF
CDR3nt: TGCGCCAGCAGCCAATTGATCGGGGTTGGCGGGGAGCTGTTTTTT

d_gene: .
abundance: few
j_gene: TRBJ1-1
v_gene: TRBV12-3/TRBV12-4
CDR3aa: CASSLYTNTEAFF
CDR3nt: TGTGCCAGCAGCCTTTACACGAACACTGAAGCTTTCTTT

d_gene: .
abundance: .
j_gene: TRBJ1-5
v_gene: TRBV2
CDR3aa: CASSDRVANQPQHF
CDR3nt: TGTGCCAGCAGTGATCGGGTTGCCAATCAGCCCCAGCATTTT

d_gene: TRBD1
abundance: few
j_gene: TRBJ1-2
v_gene: TRBV5-6
CDR3aa: CASSQGAGYGYTF
CDR3nt: TGTGCCAGCAGCCAGGGGGCAGGCTATGGCTACACCTTC

d_gene: .
abundance: .
j_gene: TRBJ1-2
v_gene: TRBV29-1
CDR3aa: CSALKKRGYTF
CDR3nt: TGCAGCGCCCTGAAGAAACGGGGCTACACCTTC

d_gene: .
abundance: .
j_gene: TRBJ2-1
v_gene: TRBV7-3
CDR3aa: CASSRNGRREEQFF
CDR3nt: TGTGCCAGCAGCCGGAACGGGAGAAGAGAGGAGCAGTTCTTC

d_gene: TRBD2
abundance: few
j_gene: TRBJ2-5
v_gene: TRBV5-4
CDR3aa: CASSPGTSGRTETQYF
CDR3nt: TGTGCCAGCAGCCCTGGGACTAGCGGGAGGACGGAGACCCAGTACTTC

d_gene: .
abundance: .
j_gene: TRBJ2-5
v_gene: TRBV28
CDR3aa: CASRGVETQYF
CDR3nt: TGTGCCAGCAGGGGCGTAGAGACCCAGTACTTC

d_gene: .
abundance: .
j_gene: TRBJ1-1
v_gene: TRBV12-3/TRBV12-4
CDR3aa: CASIKSGLAEAFF
CDR3nt: TGTGCCAGCATAAAGTCAGGGCTTGCTGAAGCTTTCTTT

d_gene: .
abundance: once
j_gene: TRBJ1-2
v_gene: TRBV3-1/TRBV3-2
CDR3aa: CASSHRAGLSHGYTF
CDR3nt: TGTGCCAGCAGCCATAGGGCAGGGCTCTCCCATGGCTACACCTTC

d_gene: TRBD2
abundance: few
j_gene: TRBJ2-3
v_gene: TRBV7-2
CDR3aa: CASSTRLAGLLDTQYF
CDR3nt: TGTGCCAGCAGCACCCGACTAGCGGGGCTGCTTGATACGCAGTATTTT

d_gene: TRBD2
abundance: .
j_gene: TRBJ2-1
v_gene: TRBV12-5
CDR3aa: CASGLKLAGVYNEQFF
CDR3nt: TGTGCTAGTGGTTTGAAACTAGCGGGGGTCTACAATGAGCAGTTCTTC

d_gene: .
abundance: once
j_gene: TRBJ1-5
v_gene: TRBV2
CDR3aa: CASTERLSNQPQHF
CDR3nt: TGTGCCAGCACGGAGCGACTTAGCAATCAGCCCCAGCATTTT

d_gene: TRBD1
abundance: .
j_gene: TRBJ1-1
v_gene: TRBV9
CDR3aa: CASSATTGGMNTEAFF
CDR3nt: TGTGCCAGCAGCGCGACAACAGGGGGCATGAACACTGAAGCTTTCTTT

d_gene: .
abundance: .
j_gene: TRBJ1-6
v_gene: TRBV9
CDR3aa: CASSVAGQVGQGSPLHF
CDR3nt: TGTGCCAGCAGCGTAGCTGGGCAGGTTGGCCAAGGTTCACCCCTCCACTTT

d_gene: .
abundance: .
j_gene: TRBJ1-1
v_gene: TRBV7-2
CDR3aa: CASTPGVVAVAFF
CDR3nt: TGTGCCAGCACCCCGGGGGTTGTTGCTGTAGCTTTCTTT

d_gene: .
abundance: .
j_gene: TRBJ1-6
v_gene: TRBV28
CDR3aa: CASSFVNSPLHF
CDR3nt: TGTGCCAGCAGTTTTGTAAATTCACCCCTCCACTTT

d_gene: .
abundance: once
j_gene: TRBJ1-1
v_gene: TRBV7-8
CDR3aa: CASSRGNMNTEAFF
CDR3nt: TGTGCCAGCAGCCGAGGAAACATGAACACTGAAGCTTTCTTT

d_gene: TRBD2
abundance: once
j_gene: TRBJ2-2
v_gene: TRBV7-8
CDR3aa: CASSLLGLALNTGELFF
CDR3nt: TGTGCCAGCAGCTTATTGGGACTAGCGCTAAACACCGGGGAGCTGTTTTTT

d_gene: .
abundance: .
j_gene: TRBJ1-2
v_gene: TRBV30
CDR3aa: CAWSRQAAYGYTF
CDR3nt: TGTGCCTGGAGTCGACAGGCGGCGTATGGCTACACCTTC

d_gene: TRBD2
abundance: .
j_gene: TRBJ2-3
v_gene: TRBV7-2
CDR3aa: CASSLAGLAGGRDTQYF
CDR3nt: TGTGCCAGCAGCTTAGCGGGACTAGCGGGAGGCAGGGATACGCAGTATTTT

d_gene: TRBD2
abundance: few
j_gene: TRBJ2-7
v_gene: TRBV28
CDR3aa: CASTLLAPKGEQYF
CDR3nt: TGTGCCAGCACCTTACTAGCGCCGAAGGGCGAGCAGTACTTC

d_gene: .
abundance: .
j_gene: TRBJ2-1
v_gene: TRBV7-3
CDR3aa: CASSSTPGHQPGNEQFF
CDR3nt: TGTGCCAGCAGCTCTACCCCGGGACACCAGCCCGGCAATGAGCAGTTCTTC

d_gene: .
abundance: few
j_gene: TRBJ1-5
v_gene: TRBV19
CDR3aa: CASRPPGGANQPQHF
CDR3nt: TGTGCCAGTAGGCCCCCGGGGGGGGCTAATCAGCCCCAGCATTTT

d_gene: .
abundance: .
j_gene: TRBJ2-2
v_gene: TRBV11-2
CDR3aa: CASSLILLAGANTGELFF
CDR3nt: TGTGCCAGCAGCTTAATCCTACTGGCGGGCGCGAACACCGGGGAGCTGTTTTTT

d_gene: .
abundance: .
j_gene: TRBJ1-5
v_gene: TRBV19
CDR3aa: CASSFNHGTSSNQPQHF
CDR3nt: TGTGCCAGTAGTTTCAATCATGGGACATCGAGCAATCAGCCCCAGCATTTT

d_gene: .
abundance: .
j_gene: TRBJ1-1
v_gene: TRBV4-2
CDR3aa: CASSERNTEAFF
CDR3nt: TGTGCCAGCAGCGAGAGAAACACTGAAGCTTTCTTT

d_gene: TRBD2
abundance: few
j_gene: TRBJ2-1
v_gene: TRBV27
CDR3aa: CASWAAGGQLFF
CDR3nt: TGTGCCAGCTGGGCGGCGGGGGGGCAGTTGTTCTTC

d_gene: .
abundance: .
j_gene: TRBJ1-2
v_gene: TRBV3-1/TRBV3-2
CDR3aa: CASSRGQLNYGYTF
CDR3nt: TGTGCCAGCAGCCGAGGACAACTGAACTATGGCTACACCTTC

d_gene: TRBD2
abundance: .
j_gene: TRBJ2-4
v_gene: TRBV13
CDR3aa: CASSTTTSGSPNIQYF
CDR3nt: TGTGCCAGCAGCACGACGACTAGCGGGAGTCCAAACATTCAGTACTTC

d_gene: TRBD2
abundance: .
j_gene: TRBJ2-5
v_gene: TRBV11-3
CDR3aa: CASSPGGNQETQYF
CDR3nt: TGTGCCAGCAGTCCCGGGGGGAACCAAGAGACCCAGTACTTC

d_gene: .
abundance: .
j_gene: TRBJ1-5
v_gene: TRBV3-1/TRBV3-2
CDR3aa: CASSQKDKGPNQPQHF
CDR3nt: TGTGCCAGCAGCCAAAAGGACAAGGGGCCCAATCAGCCCCAGCATTTT

d_gene: TRBD2
abundance: .
j_gene: TRBJ2-7
v_gene: TRBV6-5
CDR3aa: CASSSSLAGPHEQYF
CDR3nt: TGTGCCAGCAGTTCCTCACTAGCGGGGCCCCACGAGCAGTACTTC

d_gene: TRBD1
abundance: few
j_gene: TRBJ1-3
v_gene: TRBV18
CDR3aa: CASSQGQANSGNTIYF
CDR3nt: TGTGCCAGCTCACAGGGACAGGCGAACTCTGGAAACACCATATATTTT

d_gene: .
abundance: once
j_gene: TRBJ2-6
v_gene: TRBV4-1
CDR3aa: CASTEGRGADRANVLTF
CDR3nt: TGCGCCAGCACCGAAGGGAGGGGGGCCGACCGGGCCAACGTCCTGACTTTC

d_gene: .
abundance: .
j_gene: TRBJ1-4
v_gene: TRBV18
CDR3aa: CASSPPGVANEKLFF
CDR3nt: TGTGCCAGCTCACCGCCGGGTGTTGCTAATGAAAAACTGTTTTTT

d_gene: .
abundance: few
j_gene: TRBJ1-2
v_gene: TRBV28
CDR3aa: CASRDSLDYGYTF
CDR3nt: TGTGCCAGCAGGGACAGTCTTGACTATGGCTACACCTTC